A single T cell receptor beta chain is shown here with its context. Measured with immunoSEQ multiplex PCR; TCRdb has only the in-frame clones, and not every one. The sample holds 720,000 or so clones; 80% to 90% are singletons and the top ten take more than 0.01%. The sample is drawn from a study of shared T cell receptors in the human thymus. The V gene lost 1 base and the J gene lost 0 bases, with 15 bases spanning the gap. Germline V gene lookup returns CDR1 KGHSH and CDR2 LQKENI. This CDR3 spans 17 amino acids. These data also formed part of another study, on human thymus T cells.

The V call is TRBV18, the J call TRBJ1-2; perhaps TRBD1 as D (6 bases). The receptor comes from a girl less than two years old with a congenital heart defect. The material sequenced was thymocytes. This chain's CDR3 is CASSPLNRTVPNYGYTF. CDR3 DNA: TGTGCCAGCTCACCACTTAATCGGACAGTCCCTAACTATGGCTACACCTTC.